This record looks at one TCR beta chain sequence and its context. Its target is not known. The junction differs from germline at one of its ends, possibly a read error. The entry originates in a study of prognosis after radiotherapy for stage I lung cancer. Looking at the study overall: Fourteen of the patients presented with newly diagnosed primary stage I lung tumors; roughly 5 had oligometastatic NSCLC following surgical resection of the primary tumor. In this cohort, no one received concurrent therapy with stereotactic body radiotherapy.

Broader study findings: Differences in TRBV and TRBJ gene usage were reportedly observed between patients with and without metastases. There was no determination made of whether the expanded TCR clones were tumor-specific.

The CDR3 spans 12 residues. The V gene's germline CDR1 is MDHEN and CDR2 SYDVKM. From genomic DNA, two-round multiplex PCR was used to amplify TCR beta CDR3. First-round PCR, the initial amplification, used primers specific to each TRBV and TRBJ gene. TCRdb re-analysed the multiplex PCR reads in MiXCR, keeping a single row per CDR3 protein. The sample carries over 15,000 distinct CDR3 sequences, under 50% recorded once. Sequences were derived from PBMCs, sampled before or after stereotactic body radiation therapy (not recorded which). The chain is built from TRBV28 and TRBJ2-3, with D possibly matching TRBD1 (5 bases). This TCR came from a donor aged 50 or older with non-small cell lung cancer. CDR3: CATEDLTGTQYF. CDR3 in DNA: TGTGCCACTGAGGATCTCACAGGTACGCAGTATTTT.